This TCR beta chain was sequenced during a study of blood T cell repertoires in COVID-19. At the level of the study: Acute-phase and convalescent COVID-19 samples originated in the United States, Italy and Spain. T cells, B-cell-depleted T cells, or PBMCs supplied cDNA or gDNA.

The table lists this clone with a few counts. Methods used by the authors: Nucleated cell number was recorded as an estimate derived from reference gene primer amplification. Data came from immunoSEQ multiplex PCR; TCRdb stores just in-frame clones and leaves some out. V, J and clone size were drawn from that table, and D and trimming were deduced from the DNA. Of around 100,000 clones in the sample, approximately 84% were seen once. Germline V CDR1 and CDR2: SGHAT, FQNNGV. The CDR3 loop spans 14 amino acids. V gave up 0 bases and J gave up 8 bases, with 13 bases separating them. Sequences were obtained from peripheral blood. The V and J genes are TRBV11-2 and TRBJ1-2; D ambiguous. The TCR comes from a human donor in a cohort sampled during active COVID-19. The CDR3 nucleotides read TGTGCCAGCAGCTTAGATCGGTCGCGGAGAGGCTACACCTTC. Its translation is CASSLDRSRRGYTF.